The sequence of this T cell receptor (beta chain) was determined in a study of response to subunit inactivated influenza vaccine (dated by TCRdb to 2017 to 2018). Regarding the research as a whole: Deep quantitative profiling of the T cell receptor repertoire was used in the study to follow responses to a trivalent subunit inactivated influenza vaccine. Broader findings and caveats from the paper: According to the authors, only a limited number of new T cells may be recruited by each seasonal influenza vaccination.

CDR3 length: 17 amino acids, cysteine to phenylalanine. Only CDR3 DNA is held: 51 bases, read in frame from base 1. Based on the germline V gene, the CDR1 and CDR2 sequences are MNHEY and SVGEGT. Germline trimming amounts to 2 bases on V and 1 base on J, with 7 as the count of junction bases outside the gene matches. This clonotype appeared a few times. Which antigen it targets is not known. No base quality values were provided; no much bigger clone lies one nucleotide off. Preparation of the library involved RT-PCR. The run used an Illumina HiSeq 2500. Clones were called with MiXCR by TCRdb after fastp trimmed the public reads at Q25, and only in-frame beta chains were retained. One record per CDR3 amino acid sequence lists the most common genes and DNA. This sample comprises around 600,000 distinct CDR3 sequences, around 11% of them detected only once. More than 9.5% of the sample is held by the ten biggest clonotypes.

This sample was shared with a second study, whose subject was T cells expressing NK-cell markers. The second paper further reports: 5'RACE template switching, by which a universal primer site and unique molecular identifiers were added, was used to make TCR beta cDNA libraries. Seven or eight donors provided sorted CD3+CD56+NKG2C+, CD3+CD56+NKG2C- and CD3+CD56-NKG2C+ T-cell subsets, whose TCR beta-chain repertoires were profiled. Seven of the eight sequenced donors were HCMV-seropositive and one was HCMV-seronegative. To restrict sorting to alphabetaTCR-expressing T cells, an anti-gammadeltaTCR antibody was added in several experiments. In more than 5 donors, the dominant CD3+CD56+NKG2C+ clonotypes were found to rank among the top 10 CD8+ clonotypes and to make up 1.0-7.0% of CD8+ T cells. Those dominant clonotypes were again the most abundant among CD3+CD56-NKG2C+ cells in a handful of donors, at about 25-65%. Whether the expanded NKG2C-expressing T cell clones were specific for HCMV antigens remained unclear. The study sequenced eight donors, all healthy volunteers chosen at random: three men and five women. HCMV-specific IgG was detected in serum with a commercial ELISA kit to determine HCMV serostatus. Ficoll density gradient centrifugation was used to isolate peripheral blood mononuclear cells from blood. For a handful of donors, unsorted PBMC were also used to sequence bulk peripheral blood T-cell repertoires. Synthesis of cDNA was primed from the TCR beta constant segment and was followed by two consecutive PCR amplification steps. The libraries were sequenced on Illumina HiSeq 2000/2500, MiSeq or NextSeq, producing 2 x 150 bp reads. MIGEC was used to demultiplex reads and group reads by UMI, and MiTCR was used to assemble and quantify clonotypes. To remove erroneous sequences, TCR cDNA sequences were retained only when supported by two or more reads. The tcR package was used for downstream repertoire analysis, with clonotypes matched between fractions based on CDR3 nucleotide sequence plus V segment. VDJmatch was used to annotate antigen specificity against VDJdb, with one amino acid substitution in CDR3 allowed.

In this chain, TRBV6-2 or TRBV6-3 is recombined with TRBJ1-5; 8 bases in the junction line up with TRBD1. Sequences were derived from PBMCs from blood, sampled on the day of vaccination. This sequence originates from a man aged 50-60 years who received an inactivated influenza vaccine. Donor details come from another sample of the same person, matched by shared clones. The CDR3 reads CASSYPTGTGSNQPQHF. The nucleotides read TGTGCCAGCAGTTACCCGACTGGGACAGGCAGCAATCAGCCCCAGCATTTT.